Below, 14 T cell receptor beta chains from the same sample are listed, as sequenced in a study of technical replicates of blood from a few donors. The data were produced by immunoSEQ multiplex PCR, yet TCRdb's version contains in-frame clones alone and is incomplete. The table has tens of thousands of clones, about 95% seen once. Input material: T cells isolated from PBMCs. The source of these receptors is a human donor in good health.

The chain combines TRBV4-3 with TRBJ2-2; TRBD2 aligns across 15 bases. The germline CDR1 and CDR2 sequences are LGHNA and YSLEER. CDR3 length: 19 residues. J gave up 5 bases and V 0 bases, and 7 bases lay outside the gene matches. CDR3 bases: TGCGCCAGCAGCCAAGATTATCCGGGACTAGCGGGAGGTACCGGGGAGCTGTTTTTT. Protein product: CASSQDYPGLAGGTGELFF.

The chain is built from TRBV11-3 and TRBJ2-7, with TRBD1 matching 11 bases. The CDR3 loop spans 16 amino acids. Trimming at V came to 2 bases and at J to 6 bases, leaving 9 bases not matched to a gene. Germline loops: CDR1 SGHNT, CDR2 YENEEA. The CDR3: CASSLFGTGGLPEQYF. The CDR3 DNA is TGTGCCAGCAGCTTATTCGGGACAGGGGGGCTTCCCGAGCAGTACTTC.

The chain is built from TRBV11-3 and TRBJ2-5; the match to TRBD2 covers 10 bases. Germline V gene data show CDR1 as SGHNT and CDR2 as YENEEA. The CDR3 has 16 amino acids. Germline trimming cut 1 base from V and 5 bases from J; bases unmatched to any gene: 7. CDR3 bases: TGTGCCAGCAGCTTAGTTCTAGCGGGAGTGTACGAGACCCAGTACTTC. Translating it yields CASSLVLAGVYETQYF.

The gene calls are TRBV5-1 and TRBJ2-2; D is uncertain. CDR1 SGHRS and CDR2 YFSETQ come from the germline V gene. Trimming stripped 3 bases from V and 0 bases from J, with 12 bases between. CDR3 length: 16 amino acids. CDR3 DNA sequence: TGCGCCAGCAGCTCCGCGCGGTCCGCGAACACCGGGGAGCTGTTTTTT. The encoded protein is CASSSARSANTGELFF.

The rearrangement joins TRBV2 to TRBJ1-6; no clear D. The CDR3 consists of 15 residues. Per the germline V gene, CDR1 is SNHLY and CDR2 is FYNNEI. V dropped 6 bases and J dropped 7 bases, with 16 bases sitting between them. The CDR3 sequence is CASRVDTSWNSPLHF. CDR3 sequence (DNA): TGTGCCAGCAGAGTTGACACTAGCTGGAATTCACCCCTCCACTTT.

This rearrangement joins TRBV28 to TRBJ2-2; 8 bases agree with TRBD1. Germline CDR1 MDHEN, CDR2 SYDVKM. V trimming: 6 bases; J trimming: 0 bases; junction bases outside the gene matches: 3. The CDR3 is 15 residues long. CDR3 in amino acids: CASSQTGANTGELFF. The CDR3, as DNA: TGTGCCAGCAGCCAGACAGGGGCGAACACCGGGGAGCTGTTTTTT.

This sequence joins TRBV10-3 and TRBJ2-5; TRBD1 aligns across 7 bases. V shed 8 bases, J shed 2 bases, and the junction held 2 bases outside the gene matches. The CDR3 is 12 residues long. Germline lookup yields CDR1 ENHRY and CDR2 SYGVKD. The CDR3 nucleotides are TGTGCCATCGCGACAGGGCAAGAGACCCAGTACTTC. Translated, it gives CAIATGQETQYF.

V usage is TRBV19 and J usage is TRBJ1-5, with 8 bases aligning to TRBD1. The germline V gene encodes CDR1 LNHDA and CDR2 SQIVND (reference sequence). There are 13 residues in the CDR3. J lost 8 bases, V lost 7 bases, and 7 bases had no gene match. For the CDR3, the DNA is TGTGCCAGTAACGACAGGGGAGATAAGCCCCAGCATTTT. Its protein product is CASNDRGDKPQHF.

The gene calls are TRBV2 and TRBJ2-1, with 14 bases identical to TRBD2. V was clipped by 10 bases and J by 7 bases; unmatched bases: 9. The V gene's germline CDR1 is SNHLY and CDR2 FYNNEI. This CDR3 has 15 amino acids. For the CDR3, the DNA is TGTGCCACCTTGTTAGGACTAGCGGGAGGAAATGAGCAGTTCTTC. Encoded protein: CATLLGLAGGNEQFF.

The genes are TRBV5-1 and TRBJ2-1; a weak D match, TRBD2 (6 bases). The V end lost 1 base, the J end lost 0 bases, and 11 bases lay between the germline ends. Germline assignment: CDR1 SGHRS and CDR2 YFSETQ. The CDR3 is 16 residues long. CDR3 coding DNA: TGCGCCAGCAGCTTGACGCGGGGCAGCTCCTACAATGAGCAGTTCTTC. Encoded protein: CASSLTRGSSYNEQFF.

This clone was found once. The rearrangement joins TRBV18 to TRBJ1-4; D not resolved. Trimming stripped 3 bases from V and 2 bases from J, with 7 bases between. From germline, CDR1 is KGHSH and CDR2 LQKENI. The CDR3 is 14 residues long. CDR3 bases: TGTGCCAGCTCACCGACACCCACTAATGAAAAACTGTTTTTT. This gives the protein CASSPTPTNEKLFF.

The gene calls are TRBV4-1 and TRBJ1-5; D gene ambiguous. The CDR3 is 15 amino acids. The germline V and J ends were trimmed by 1 base and 8 bases, with 15 bases remaining between them. CDR1 is MGHRA and CDR2 is YSYEKL in the germline V gene. CDR3 DNA: TGCGCCAGCAGCCAAGTGCCTTTGTCCGGTAAGCCCCAGCATTTT. It specifies CASSQVPLSGKPQHF.

The chain combines TRBV6-1 with TRBJ2-1; 7 bases align to TRBD1. Germline CDR1 is MNHNS and CDR2 is SASEGT. V was clipped by 4 bases and J by 4 bases; unmatched bases: 4. The CDR3 runs to 14 residues. The CDR3 DNA sequence: TGTGCCAGCAGTGGACAGGGCTTGTACAATGAGCAGTTCTTC. Encoded protein: CASSGQGLYNEQFF.

The chain employs TRBV11-2 and TRBJ2-7; D is unresolved. The CDR3 contains 12 residues. V gave up 1 base and J gave up 4 bases, with 5 bases separating them. CDR1 is SGHAT and CDR2 is FQNNGV in the germline V gene. CDR3 residues: CASSLGRYEQYF. CDR3 DNA: TGTGCCAGCAGCTTAGGCAGGTACGAGCAGTACTTC.